These 24 T cell receptor beta chains share one sample of origin, sequenced in a study of cytomegalovirus exposure and HLA in healthy donors. The PCR contained 60 Vbeta and 13 Jbeta primers. This table comes from immunoSEQ multiplex PCR, and its TCRdb copy is limited to in-frame clones, with some not included. The sample has 90,000 or so clones, 65% to 90% seen once. Input material: PBMCs. The receptor set was obtained from a man aged 30 to 45 in good health and CMV-seropositive.

This chain links TRBV9 with TRBJ2-1; perhaps TRBD2 as D (6 bases). CDR3 length equals 17 residues. V was shortened by 0 bases and J by 0 bases, with 13 bases between the two germline ends. Germline CDR1 and CDR2: SGDLS and YYNGEE. CDR3 DNA sequence: TGTGCCAGCAGCGTAGATCCTCTCGGGAGCTCCTACAATGAGCAGTTCTTC. Amino acids: CASSVDPLGSSYNEQFF.

The gene calls are TRBV2 and TRBJ2-7; TRBD2 agrees at 13 bases. CDR1 and CDR2 from the germline V gene are SNHLY and FYNNEI. This CDR3 is 14 amino acids long. V shed 9 bases, J shed 2 bases, and the junction held 4 bases outside the gene matches. The CDR3 loop is CASELAGGAYEQYF. DNA for the CDR3: TGTGCCAGTGAACTAGCGGGAGGGGCCTACGAGCAGTACTTC.

Only a few counts were recorded for this clone. V gene TRBV6-5 combines with J gene TRBJ2-7; 7 positions agree with TRBD1. Germline values: CDR1 MNHEY, CDR2 SVGAGI. This CDR3 has 13 amino acids. Losses at the gene ends were 6 bases for V and 1 base for J; bases not matched to a gene: 3. Here the CDR3 DNA reads TGTGCCAGCAGGCGACAGGGATCCTACGAGCAGTACTTC. Translating gives CASRRQGSYEQYF.

The chain recombines TRBV6-5 with TRBJ1-2; D not resolved. The CDR3 sequence is 14 residues long. The V gene's germline CDR1 is MNHEY and CDR2 SVGAGI. V lost 8 bases, J lost 4 bases, and 17 bases lay in between. CDR3 amino acids: CASLPGFGGYGYTF. In nucleotides, the CDR3 is TGTGCCAGCCTCCCAGGATTTGGAGGCTATGGCTACACCTTC.

The chain joins TRBV5-5 to TRBJ2-7; 8 bases line up with TRBD1. The length of the CDR3 is 15 residues. The germline CDR1 and CDR2 sequences are SGHKS and YYEKEE (reference sequence). With 0 bases clipped from V and 2 bases from J, the junction kept 4 bases outside the gene matches. The CDR3 DNA reads as TGTGCCAGCAGCTTGGCGACAGGGGATCCCTACGAGCAGTACTTC. Translated: CASSLATGDPYEQYF.

The chain recombines TRBV21-1 with TRBJ2-7; the tabulated D call, TRBD2, remains unverified against the DNA. TRBV21-1 represents a pseudogene. The CDR3 spans 16 residues. The CDR3 nucleotides are TGTGCCAGCAGCAAAGCTGGACTAGCTGATACCTACGAGCAGTACTTC. The encoded protein is CASSKAGLADTYEQYF.

The V call is TRBV7-8, the J call TRBJ1-1; D not certain. Germline V gene sequence: CDR1 SGHVS, CDR2 FQNEAQ. The CDR3 covers 14 residues. Trimming took 2 bases from V and 4 from J, leaving 11 bases between them. In DNA, the CDR3 is TGTGCCAGCAGCTTAATGGCCTCCAGCACTGAAGCTTTCTTT. Protein: CASSLMASSTEAFF.

V and J are TRBV7-9 and TRBJ2-7, with TRBD1 as a possible D gene (6 bases). Germline values: CDR1 SEHNR, CDR2 FQNEAQ (reference sequence). The CDR3 contains 13 residues. Trimming cost V 2 bases and J 2 bases, with 7 bases left between them. The CDR3 loop is CASSLPGAYEQYF. The CDR3 DNA sequence: TGTGCCAGCAGCTTACCAGGGGCCTACGAGCAGTACTTC.

The CDR3 DNA is TGTGCCAGCAGCTTGACAGGATCCAATCAGCCCCAGCATTTT. It translates to CASSLTGSNQPQHF. This sequence joins TRBV5-4 and TRBJ1-5; perhaps TRBD1 as D (5 bases). This CDR3 region has 14 residues. The V and J ends lost 1 base and 3 bases respectively, with 8 bases between them. Looked up from germline, CDR1 is SGHNT and CDR2 is YYREEE (reference sequence). Together with reference TRBV5-4 and TRBJ1-5, the CDR3 gives the full variable domain: ETGVTQSPTHLIKTRGQQVTLRCSSQSGHNTVSWYQQALGQGPQFIFQYYREEENGRGNFPPRFSGLQFPNYSSELNVNALELDDSALYLCASSLTGSNQPQHFGDGTRLSIL.

This clone was seen a few times. The rearrangement joins TRBV21-1 to TRBJ2-3; TRBD1 was called by the table and not checked on the DNA. TRBV21-1 is flagged as a pseudogene. The CDR3 extends over 13 amino acids. CDR3 protein: CASIRAGVDTQYF. DNA of the CDR3: TGTGCCAGCATTCGGGCAGGGGTGGATACGCAGTATTTT.

The rearrangement links TRBV14 to TRBJ1-2; 9 nucleotides agree with TRBD1. V shed 8 bases and J 5 bases; nucleotides not matched to a gene: 6. From germline, CDR1 is SGHDN and CDR2 FVKESK. CDR3 size: 13 residues. Here the CDR3 DNA reads TGTGCCAGCCGGTTGACAGGGGGGTATGGCTACACCTTC. It is translated as CASRLTGGYGYTF.

This clone was counted only a few times. The CDR3 protein is CATGTGVSPLHF. CDR3 nucleotide sequence: TGTGCCACCGGGACAGGGGTGTCACCCCTCCACTTT. The rearrangement links TRBV6-5 to TRBJ1-6; 10 bases are a match to TRBD1. Germline assignment: CDR1 MNHEY and CDR2 SVGAGI. This CDR3 has 12 amino acids. V trimming: 10 bases; J trimming: 10 bases; junction bases outside the gene matches: 4.

This CDR3 is CASSQSQGGSYEQYF. The CDR3 bases are TGTGCCAGCAGCCAATCCCAGGGGGGTTCCTACGAGCAGTACTTC. The chain joins TRBV16 to TRBJ2-7; D might be TRBD1 (7 bases). The CDR3 is made up of 15 amino acids. Germline CDR1 is KGHSY and CDR2 is FQNENV. V was shortened by 0 bases and J by 1 base, with 10 bases between the two germline ends.

The chain combines TRBV14 with TRBJ2-1; D unresolved. The CDR3 is 16 residues long. Trimming took 1 base from V and 6 from J, leaving 16 bases between them. Germline V gives CDR1 SGHDN, CDR2 FVKESK. As DNA, the CDR3 is TGTGCCAGCAGCCAAGTATTACCTAGATCTAGCAATGAGCAGTTCTTC. Its protein product is CASSQVLPRSSNEQFF. The whole variable domain, filled in from reference TRBV14 and TRBJ2-1, reads EAGVTQFPSHSVIEKGQTVTLRCDPISGHDNLYWYRRVMGKEIKFLLHFVKESKQDESGMPNNRFLAERTGGTYSTLKVQPAELEDSGVYFCASSQVLPRSSNEQFFGPGTRLTVL.

The chain employs TRBV29-1 and TRBJ2-1, with D maybe TRBD1 (5 bases). The CDR3 length is 15 residues. Germline V gives CDR1 SQVTM, CDR2 ANQGSEA. Trimming removed 1 base from V and 5 bases from J, with 15 bases in between. The CDR3 DNA reads as TGCAGCGTTGAAGGCGATGGCCAGGGAAACAATGAGCAGTTCTTC. Protein sequence: CSVEGDGQGNNEQFF.

This clone was found a few times. The chain employs TRBV5-4 and TRBJ2-3, with TRBD2 matching over 8 bases. V trimming: 1 base; J trimming: 5 bases; junction bases outside the gene matches: 3. This CDR3 has 14 amino acids. CDR1 is SGHNT and CDR2 is YYREEE in the germline V gene (reference sequence). CDR3 sequence reads: CASSLWLAGDTQYF. The CDR3 bases are TGTGCCAGCAGCTTGTGGCTAGCGGGAGATACGCAGTATTTT.

The gene calls are TRBV11-3 and TRBJ2-7, with D perhaps matching TRBD2 (6 bases). The length of the CDR3 is 13 residues. V was pared by 0 bases and J by 4 bases, with 7 bases between. Germline V gives CDR1 SGHNT, CDR2 YENEEA. The CDR3 DNA sequence: TGTGCCAGCAGCTTAGATCGGGGGTACGAGCAGTACTTC. Protein: CASSLDRGYEQYF.

This clone has a single count. This chain connects TRBV11-3 to TRBJ2-3; a weak D match, TRBD1 (5 bases). Trimming left V 5 bases short and J 4 bases short, with 16 bases between. The V gene's germline CDR1 is SGHNT and CDR2 YENEEA. CDR3 length: 15 residues. DNA for the CDR3: TGTGCCAGCAGCCGGGCCCAGGGTGGGCCAGATACGCAGTATTTT. Translating gives CASSRAQGGPDTQYF. The variable domain in full, with the rest retrieved from reference TRBV11-3 and TRBJ2-3, is EAGVVQSPRYKIIEKKQPVAFWCNPISGHNTLYWYLQNLGQGPELLIRYENEEAVDDSQLPKDRFSAERLKGVDSTLKIQPAELGDSAVYLCASSRAQGGPDTQYFGPGTRLTVL.

This chain's CDR3 is CAWSSLTRLSPTQYF. The CDR3 nucleotides read TGTGCCTGGAGTAGCCTTACCCGTCTGTCCCCTACGCAGTATTTT. The chain joins TRBV30 to TRBJ2-3; D is undetermined. The germline CDR1 and CDR2 sequences are GTSNPN and SVGIG (reference sequence). Trimming removed 2 bases from V and 8 bases from J, with 20 bases in between. The CDR3 extends over 15 amino acids.

The chain couples TRBV27 to TRBJ2-7, with D perhaps matching TRBD1 (5 bases). Trimming removed 2 bases at V and 7 bases at J, with 12 bases between. CDR1 MNHEY and CDR2 SMNVEV come from the germline V gene (reference sequence). This CDR3 is built from 13 residues. In DNA form, the CDR3 reads TGTGCCAGCAGTTTAGTAACAGGACGAGAGCAGTACTTC. Its protein product is CASSLVTGREQYF.

This chain connects TRBV5-1 to TRBJ2-7; TRBD2 might be the D (7 bases). Germline V gives CDR1 SGHRS, CDR2 YFSETQ. Trimming pared 0 bases from V and 5 bases from J, leaving 15 bases between. The CDR3 has 15 residues. CDR3 protein: CASSLEEGGGNEQYF. In nucleotides, the CDR3 is TGCGCCAGCAGCTTGGAAGAGGGAGGGGGGAACGAGCAGTACTTC.

J is TRBJ2-5 and V is TRBV7-2; the match to TRBD2 covers 11 bases. Germline V gene sequence: CDR1 SGHTA, CDR2 FQGNSA. The CDR3 length is 18 residues. J lost 4 bases, V lost 5 bases, and 15 bases had no gene match. The chain's CDR3 is CASSRSLLAGDPRETQYF. The CDR3 DNA follows: TGTGCCAGCAGCCGTTCTTTACTAGCGGGAGACCCGCGAGAGACCCAGTACTTC.

The rearrangement links TRBV15 to TRBJ2-3, with 10 positions matching TRBD2. Trimming took 3 bases from V and 2 from J; bases not matched to a gene: 8. The CDR3 spans 17 residues. The germline V gene has CDR1 LNHNV and CDR2 YYDKDF (reference sequence). CDR3 nucleotide sequence: TGTGCCACCAGCAGGCGGACTAGCGGAATCCACACAGATACGCAGTATTTT. Translation: CATSRRTSGIHTDTQYF.

The chain has TRBV9 and TRBJ1-2; D is perhaps TRBD1 (6 bases). This CDR3 spans 15 amino acids. Trimming took 4 bases from V and 2 from J, leaving 15 bases between them. Germline values: CDR1 SGDLS, CDR2 YYNGEE. The CDR3 bases are TGTGCCAGCAGCAACAGGGTTTTAGGAAACTATGGCTACACCTTC. Encoded protein: CASSNRVLGNYGYTF.